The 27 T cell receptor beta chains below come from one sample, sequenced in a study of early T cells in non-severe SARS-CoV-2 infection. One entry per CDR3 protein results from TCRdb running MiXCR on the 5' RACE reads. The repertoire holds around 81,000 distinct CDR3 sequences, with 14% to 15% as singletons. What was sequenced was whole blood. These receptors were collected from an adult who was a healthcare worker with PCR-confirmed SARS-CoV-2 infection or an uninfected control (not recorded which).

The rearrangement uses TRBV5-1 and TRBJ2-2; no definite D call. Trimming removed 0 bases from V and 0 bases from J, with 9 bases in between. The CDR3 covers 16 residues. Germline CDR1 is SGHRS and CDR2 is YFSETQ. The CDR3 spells CASSLVGRTNTGELFF. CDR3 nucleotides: TGCGCCAGCAGCTTGGTTGGTCGGACGAACACCGGGGAGCTGTTTTTT.

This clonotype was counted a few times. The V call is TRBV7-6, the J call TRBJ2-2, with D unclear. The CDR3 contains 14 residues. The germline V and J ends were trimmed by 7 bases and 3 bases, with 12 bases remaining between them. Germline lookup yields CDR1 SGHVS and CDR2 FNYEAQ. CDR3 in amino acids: CASTSLVDTGELFF. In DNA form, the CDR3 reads TGTGCCAGCACCTCGCTAGTGGACACCGGGGAGCTGTTTTTT.

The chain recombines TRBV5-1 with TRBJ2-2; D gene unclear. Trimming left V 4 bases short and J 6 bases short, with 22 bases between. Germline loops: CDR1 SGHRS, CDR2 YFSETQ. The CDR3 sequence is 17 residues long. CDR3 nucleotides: TGCGCCAGCAGCCGATCGGGCCCCGGTCCGACCGCCGGGGAGCTGTTTTTT. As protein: CASSRSGPGPTAGELFF.

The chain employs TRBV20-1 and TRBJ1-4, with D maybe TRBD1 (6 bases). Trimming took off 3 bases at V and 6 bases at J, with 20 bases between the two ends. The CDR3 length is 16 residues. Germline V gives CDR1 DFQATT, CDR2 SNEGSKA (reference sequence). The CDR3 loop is CSASPNRGGLDEKLFF. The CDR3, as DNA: TGCAGTGCTAGTCCTAATAGGGGGGGGCTTGATGAAAAACTGTTTTTT.

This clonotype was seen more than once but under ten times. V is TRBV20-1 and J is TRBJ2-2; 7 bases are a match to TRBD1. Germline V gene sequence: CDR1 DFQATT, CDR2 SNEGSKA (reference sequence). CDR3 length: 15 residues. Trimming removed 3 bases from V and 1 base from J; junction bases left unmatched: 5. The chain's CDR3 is CSARTGTVNTGELFF. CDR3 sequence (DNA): TGCAGTGCTAGGACCGGGACAGTGAACACCGGGGAGCTGTTTTTT.

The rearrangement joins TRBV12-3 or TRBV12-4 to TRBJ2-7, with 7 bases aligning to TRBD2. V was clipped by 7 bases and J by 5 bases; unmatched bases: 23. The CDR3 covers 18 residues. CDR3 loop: CASTPRAISGRAGNEQYF. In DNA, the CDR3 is TGTGCCAGCACCCCGCGGGCGATTTCTGGGAGGGCGGGGAACGAGCAGTACTTC.

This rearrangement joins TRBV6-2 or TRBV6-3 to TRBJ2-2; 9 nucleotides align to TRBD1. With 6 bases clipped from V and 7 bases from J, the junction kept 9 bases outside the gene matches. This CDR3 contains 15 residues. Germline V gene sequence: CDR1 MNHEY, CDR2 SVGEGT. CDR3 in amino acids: CASRPDRGSDGELFF. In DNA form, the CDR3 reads TGTGCCAGCAGGCCGGACAGGGGTTCTGACGGGGAGCTGTTTTTT.

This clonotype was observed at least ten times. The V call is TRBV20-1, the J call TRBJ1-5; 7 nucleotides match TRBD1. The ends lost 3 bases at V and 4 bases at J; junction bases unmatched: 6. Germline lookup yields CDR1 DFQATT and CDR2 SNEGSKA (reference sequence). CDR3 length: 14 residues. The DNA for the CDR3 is TGCAGTGCTAGGACAGGGCTTTTAAATCAGCCCCAGCATTTT. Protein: CSARTGLLNQPQHF.

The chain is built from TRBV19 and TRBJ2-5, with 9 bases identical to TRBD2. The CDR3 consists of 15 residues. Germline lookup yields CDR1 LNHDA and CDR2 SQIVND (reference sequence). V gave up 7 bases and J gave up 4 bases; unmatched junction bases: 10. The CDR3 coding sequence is TGTGCCAGTACCCCGGGACTAGCCGTAGGAGAGACCCAGTACTTC. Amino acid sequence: CASTPGLAVGETQYF. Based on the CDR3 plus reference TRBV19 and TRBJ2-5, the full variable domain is DGGITQSPKYLFRKEGQNVTLSCEQNLNHDAMYWYRQDPGQGLRLIYYSQIVNDFQKGDIAEGYSVSREKKESFPLTVTSAQKNPTAFYLCASTPGLAVGETQYFGPGTRLLVL.

CDR3 in amino acids: CASSPSLGSATDTQYF. The CDR3 DNA sequence: TGTGCCAGCTCGCCTTCTTTGGGTTCCGCCACAGATACGCAGTATTTT. The V and J genes are TRBV18 and TRBJ2-3, with unresolved D. V shed 6 bases and J shed 2 bases, with 18 bases lying between them. Germline V CDR1 and CDR2: KGHSH, LQKENI. There are 16 residues in the CDR3. The variable domain in full, with the rest retrieved from reference TRBV18 and TRBJ2-3, is NAGVMQNPRHLVRRRGQEARLRCSPMKGHSHVYWYRQLPEEGLKFMVYLQKENIIDESGMPKERFSAEFPKEGPSILRIQQVVRGDSAAYFCASSPSLGSATDTQYFGPGTRLTVL.

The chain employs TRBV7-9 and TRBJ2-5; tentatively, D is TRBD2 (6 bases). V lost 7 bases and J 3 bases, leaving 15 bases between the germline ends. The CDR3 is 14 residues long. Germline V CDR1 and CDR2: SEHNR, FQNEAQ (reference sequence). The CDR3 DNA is TGTGCCAGCACCCCTTTCCCTAGCGAAGAGACCCAGTACTTC. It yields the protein CASTPFPSEETQYF.

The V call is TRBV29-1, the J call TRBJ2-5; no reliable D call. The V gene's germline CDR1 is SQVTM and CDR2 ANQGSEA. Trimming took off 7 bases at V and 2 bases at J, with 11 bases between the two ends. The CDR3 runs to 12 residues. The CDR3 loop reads CSAGGSQETQYF. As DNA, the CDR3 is TGCAGCGCAGGCGGCAGTCAAGAGACCCAGTACTTC.

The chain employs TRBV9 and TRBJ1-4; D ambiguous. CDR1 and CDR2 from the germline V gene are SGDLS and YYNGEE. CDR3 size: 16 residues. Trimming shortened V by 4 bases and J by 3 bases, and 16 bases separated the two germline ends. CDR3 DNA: TGTGCCAGCAGCTCCGGAATAGGGATCCCTAATGAAAAACTGTTTTTT. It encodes CASSSGIGIPNEKLFF. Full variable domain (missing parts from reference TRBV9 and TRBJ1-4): DSGVTQTPKHLITATGQRVTLRCSPRSGDLSVYWYQQSLDQGLQFLIQYYNGEERAKGNILERFSAQQFPDLHSELNLSSLELGDSALYFCASSSGIGIPNEKLFFGSGTQLSVL.

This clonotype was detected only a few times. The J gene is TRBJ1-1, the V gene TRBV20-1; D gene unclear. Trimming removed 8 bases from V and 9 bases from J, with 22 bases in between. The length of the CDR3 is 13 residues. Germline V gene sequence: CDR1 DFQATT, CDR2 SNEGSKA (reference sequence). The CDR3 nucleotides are TGCAGTCAGCTAGAGTCCCCCGGCTTAAAAGCTTTCTTT. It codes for CSQLESPGLKAFF.

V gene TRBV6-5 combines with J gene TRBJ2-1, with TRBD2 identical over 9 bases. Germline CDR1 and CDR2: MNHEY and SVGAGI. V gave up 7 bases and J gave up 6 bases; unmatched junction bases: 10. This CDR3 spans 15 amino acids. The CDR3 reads CASKLGLAGSNEQFF. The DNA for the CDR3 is TGTGCCAGCAAGCTGGGACTAGCCGGGAGCAATGAGCAGTTCTTC.

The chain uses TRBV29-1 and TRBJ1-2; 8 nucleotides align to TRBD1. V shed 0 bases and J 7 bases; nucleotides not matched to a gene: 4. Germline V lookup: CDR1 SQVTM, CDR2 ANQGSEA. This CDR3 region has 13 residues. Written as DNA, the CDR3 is TGCAGCGTTGAAGATCAGGGGGCTGGTGGCTACACCTTC. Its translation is CSVEDQGAGGYTF.

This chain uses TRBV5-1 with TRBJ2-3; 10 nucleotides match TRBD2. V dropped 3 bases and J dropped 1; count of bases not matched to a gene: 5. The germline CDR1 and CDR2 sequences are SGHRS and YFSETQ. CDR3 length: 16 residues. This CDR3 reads CASSSLAGGRTDTQYF. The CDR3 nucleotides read TGCGCCAGCAGCTCCTTAGCGGGGGGCCGCACAGATACGCAGTATTTT.

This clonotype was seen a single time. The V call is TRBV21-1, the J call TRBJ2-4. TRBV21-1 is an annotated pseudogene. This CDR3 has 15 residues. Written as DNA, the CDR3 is TGTGCCAGCAGCCCTCGGACCCAAGTCAAAAACATTCAGTACTTC. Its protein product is CASSPRTQVKNIQYF.

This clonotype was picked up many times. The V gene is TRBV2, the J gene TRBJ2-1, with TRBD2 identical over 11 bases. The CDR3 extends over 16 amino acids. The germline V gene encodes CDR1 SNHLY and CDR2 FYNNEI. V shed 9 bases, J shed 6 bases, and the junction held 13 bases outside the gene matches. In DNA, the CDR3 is TGTGCCAGTGGCCGGTTACTAGCGGGGGCCATCAATGAGCAGTTCTTC. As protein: CASGRLLAGAINEQFF.

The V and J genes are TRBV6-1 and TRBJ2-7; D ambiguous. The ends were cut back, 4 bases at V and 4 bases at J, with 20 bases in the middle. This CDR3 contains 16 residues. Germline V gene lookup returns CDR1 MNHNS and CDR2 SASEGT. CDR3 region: CASSVVLGSWNYEQYF. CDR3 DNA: TGTGCCAGCAGTGTAGTTTTGGGCAGCTGGAATTACGAGCAGTACTTC.

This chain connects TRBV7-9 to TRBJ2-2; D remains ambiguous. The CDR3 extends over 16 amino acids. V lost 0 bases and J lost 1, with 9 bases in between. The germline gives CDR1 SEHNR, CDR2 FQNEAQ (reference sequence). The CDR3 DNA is TGTGCCAGCAGCTTAGCGGCACCCCTGAACACCGGGGAGCTGTTTTTT. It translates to CASSLAAPLNTGELFF.

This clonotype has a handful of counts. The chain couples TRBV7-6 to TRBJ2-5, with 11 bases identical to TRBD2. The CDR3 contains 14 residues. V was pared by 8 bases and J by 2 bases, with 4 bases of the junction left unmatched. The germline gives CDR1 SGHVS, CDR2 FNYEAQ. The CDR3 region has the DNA TGTGCCAGCGGAGTAGCGGGGGGGCAAGAGACCCAGTACTTC. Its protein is CASGVAGGQETQYF.

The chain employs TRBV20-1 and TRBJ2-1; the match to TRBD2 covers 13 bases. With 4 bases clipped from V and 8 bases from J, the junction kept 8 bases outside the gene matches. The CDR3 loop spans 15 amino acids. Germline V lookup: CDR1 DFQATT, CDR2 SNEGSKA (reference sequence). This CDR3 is CSAKRTSGGWDEQFF. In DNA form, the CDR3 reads TGCAGTGCTAAACGGACTAGCGGGGGTTGGGATGAGCAGTTCTTC.

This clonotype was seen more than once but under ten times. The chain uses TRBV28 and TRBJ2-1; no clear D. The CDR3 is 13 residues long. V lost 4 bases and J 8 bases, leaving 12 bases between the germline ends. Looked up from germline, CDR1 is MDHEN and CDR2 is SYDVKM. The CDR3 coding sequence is TGTGCCAGCAGTTCCCGGAGCCCCCATGAGCAGTTCTTC. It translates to CASSSRSPHEQFF.

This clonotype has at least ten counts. The CDR3 DNA reads TGTGCCAGCAGCTTTCCAGGCCCAATGGGTCACCCGTTCTTC. This translates into CASSFPGPMGHPFF. The chain recombines TRBV7-2 with TRBJ2-1; D is ambiguous. This CDR3 is 14 amino acids long. Deletions cut 3 bases from V and 15 bases from J, with 21 bases between. CDR1 is SGHTA and CDR2 is FQGNSA in the germline V gene.

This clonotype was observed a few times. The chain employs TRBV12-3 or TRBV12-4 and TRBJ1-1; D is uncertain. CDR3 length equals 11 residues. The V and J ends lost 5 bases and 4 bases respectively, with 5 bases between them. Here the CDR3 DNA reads TGTGCCAGCAGTAGGAGCACTGAAGCTTTCTTT. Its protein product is CASSRSTEAFF.

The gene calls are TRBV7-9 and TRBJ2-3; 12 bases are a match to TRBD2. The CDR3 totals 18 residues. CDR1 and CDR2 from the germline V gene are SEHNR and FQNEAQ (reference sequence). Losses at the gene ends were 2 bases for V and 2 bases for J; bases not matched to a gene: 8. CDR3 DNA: TGTGCCAGCAGCTTATTGCCGGGACTAGCGGGCCCCACAGATACGCAGTATTTT. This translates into CASSLLPGLAGPTDTQYF.